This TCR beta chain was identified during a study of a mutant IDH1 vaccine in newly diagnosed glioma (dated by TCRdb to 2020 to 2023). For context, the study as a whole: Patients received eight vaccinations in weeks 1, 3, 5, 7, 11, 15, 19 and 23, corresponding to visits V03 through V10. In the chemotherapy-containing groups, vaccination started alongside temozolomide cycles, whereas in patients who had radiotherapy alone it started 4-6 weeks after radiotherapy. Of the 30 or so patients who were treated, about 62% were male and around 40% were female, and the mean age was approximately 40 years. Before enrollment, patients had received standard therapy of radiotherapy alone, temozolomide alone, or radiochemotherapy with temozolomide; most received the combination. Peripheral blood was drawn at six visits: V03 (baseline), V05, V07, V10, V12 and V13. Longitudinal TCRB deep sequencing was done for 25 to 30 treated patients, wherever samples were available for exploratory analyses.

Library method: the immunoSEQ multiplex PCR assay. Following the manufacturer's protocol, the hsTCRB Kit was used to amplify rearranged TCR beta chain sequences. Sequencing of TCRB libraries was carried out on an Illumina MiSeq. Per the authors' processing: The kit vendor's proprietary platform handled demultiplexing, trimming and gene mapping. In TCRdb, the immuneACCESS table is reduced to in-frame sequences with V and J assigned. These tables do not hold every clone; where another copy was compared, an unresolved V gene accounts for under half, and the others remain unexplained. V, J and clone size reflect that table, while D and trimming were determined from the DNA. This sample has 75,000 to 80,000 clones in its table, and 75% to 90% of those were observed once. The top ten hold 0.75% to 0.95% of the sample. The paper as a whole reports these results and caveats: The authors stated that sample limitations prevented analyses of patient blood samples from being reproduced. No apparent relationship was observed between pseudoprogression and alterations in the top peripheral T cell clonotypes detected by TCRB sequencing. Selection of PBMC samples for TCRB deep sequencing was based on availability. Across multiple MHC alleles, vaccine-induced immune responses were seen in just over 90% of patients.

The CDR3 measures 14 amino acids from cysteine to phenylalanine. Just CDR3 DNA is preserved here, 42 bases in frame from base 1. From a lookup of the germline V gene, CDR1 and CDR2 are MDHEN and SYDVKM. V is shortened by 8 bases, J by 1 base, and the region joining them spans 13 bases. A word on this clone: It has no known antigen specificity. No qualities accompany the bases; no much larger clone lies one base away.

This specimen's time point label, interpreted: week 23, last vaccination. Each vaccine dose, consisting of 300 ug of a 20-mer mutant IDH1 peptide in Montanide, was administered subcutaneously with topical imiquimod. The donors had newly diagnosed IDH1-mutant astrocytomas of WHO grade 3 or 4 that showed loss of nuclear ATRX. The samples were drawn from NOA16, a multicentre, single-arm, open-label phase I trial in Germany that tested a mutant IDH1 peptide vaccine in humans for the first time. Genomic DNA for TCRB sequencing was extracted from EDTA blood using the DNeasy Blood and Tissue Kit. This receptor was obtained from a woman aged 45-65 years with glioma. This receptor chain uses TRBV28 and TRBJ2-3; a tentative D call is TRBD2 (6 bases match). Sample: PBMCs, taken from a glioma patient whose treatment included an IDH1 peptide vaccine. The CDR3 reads CASADSGRTDTQYF. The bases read TGTGCCAGCGCGGATAGCGGTCGCACAGATACGCAGTATTTT. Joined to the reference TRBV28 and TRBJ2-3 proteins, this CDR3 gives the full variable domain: DVKVTQSSRYLVKRTGEKVFLECVQDMDHENMFWYRQDPGLGLRLIYFSYDVKMKEKGDIPEGYSVSREKKERFSLILESASTNQTSMYLCASADSGRTDTQYFGPGTRLTVL.